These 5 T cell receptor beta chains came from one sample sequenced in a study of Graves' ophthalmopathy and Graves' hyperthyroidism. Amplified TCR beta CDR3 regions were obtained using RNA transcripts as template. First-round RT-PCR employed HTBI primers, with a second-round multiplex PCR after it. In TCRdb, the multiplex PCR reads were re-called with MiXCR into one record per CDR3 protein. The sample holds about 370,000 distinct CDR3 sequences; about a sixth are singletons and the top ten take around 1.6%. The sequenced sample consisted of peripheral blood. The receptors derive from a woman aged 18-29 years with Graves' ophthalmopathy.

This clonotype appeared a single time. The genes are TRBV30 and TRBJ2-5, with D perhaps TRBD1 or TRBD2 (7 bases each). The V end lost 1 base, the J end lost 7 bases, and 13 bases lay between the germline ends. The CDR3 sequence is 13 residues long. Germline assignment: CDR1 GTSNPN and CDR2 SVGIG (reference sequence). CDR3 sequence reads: CAWSATGEGTQYF. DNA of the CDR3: TGTGCCTGGAGTGCCACAGGGGAGGGGACCCAGTACTTC.

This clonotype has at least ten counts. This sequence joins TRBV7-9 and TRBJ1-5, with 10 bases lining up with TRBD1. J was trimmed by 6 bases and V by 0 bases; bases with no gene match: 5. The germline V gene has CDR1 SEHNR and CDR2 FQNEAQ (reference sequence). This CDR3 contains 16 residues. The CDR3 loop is CASSLASGQGLQPQHF. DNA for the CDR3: TGTGCCAGCAGCTTAGCGTCGGGACAGGGGCTTCAGCCCCAGCATTTT.

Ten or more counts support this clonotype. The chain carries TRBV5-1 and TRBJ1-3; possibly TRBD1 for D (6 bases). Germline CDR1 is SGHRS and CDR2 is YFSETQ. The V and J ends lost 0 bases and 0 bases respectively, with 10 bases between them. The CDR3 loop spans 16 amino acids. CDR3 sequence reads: CASSLARTDSGNTIYF. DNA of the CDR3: TGCGCCAGCAGCTTGGCCCGGACAGACTCTGGAAACACCATATATTTT.

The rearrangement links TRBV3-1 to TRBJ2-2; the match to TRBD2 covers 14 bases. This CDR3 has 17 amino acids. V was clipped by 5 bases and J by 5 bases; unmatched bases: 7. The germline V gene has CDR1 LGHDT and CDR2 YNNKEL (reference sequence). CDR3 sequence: CASSFLGLAGVTGELFF. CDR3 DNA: TGTGCCAGCAGCTTCTTGGGACTAGCGGGAGTTACCGGGGAGCTGTTTTTT.

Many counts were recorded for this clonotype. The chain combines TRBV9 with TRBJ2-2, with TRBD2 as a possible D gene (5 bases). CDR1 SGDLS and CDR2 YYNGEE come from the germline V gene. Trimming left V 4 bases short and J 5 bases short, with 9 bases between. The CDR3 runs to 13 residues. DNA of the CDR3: TGTGCCAGCAGCCCCTCGGGGACCGGGGAGCTGTTTTTT. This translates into CASSPSGTGELFF.